These 27 T cell receptor beta chains were sequenced from one sample in a study of somatic mutations in cytotoxic T cells in rheumatoid arthritis. This table comes from immunoSEQ multiplex PCR, and its TCRdb copy is limited to in-frame clones, with some not included. The sample records 11,000 or so clones, approximately 74% being singletons. The sample comprised CD8+ T cells sorted from blood. All receptors derive from a man in his sixties or seventies in good health.

The rearrangement links TRBV5-1 to TRBJ2-5; 13 bases line up with TRBD2. The V gene's germline CDR1 is SGHRS and CDR2 YFSETQ. The CDR3 sequence is 16 residues long. V dropped 4 bases and J dropped 5; count of bases not matched to a gene: 8. The CDR3: CASSEGTSGAWETQYF. CDR3 sequence (DNA): TGCGCCAGCAGCGAGGGGACTAGCGGGGCGTGGGAGACCCAGTACTTC.

This chain links TRBV9 with TRBJ1-1, with TRBD1 as a possible D gene (5 bases). V was clipped by 0 bases and J by 4 bases, with 7 bases between them. This CDR3 region has 13 residues. In germline, CDR1 is SGDLS, CDR2 YYNGEE. CDR3 nucleotides: TGTGCCAGCAGCGTAGGGAGGGGCACTGAAGCTTTCTTT. Its translation: CASSVGRGTEAFF.

The rearrangement uses TRBV4-3 and TRBJ1-6, with TRBD1 identical over 7 bases. V trimming: 6 bases; J trimming: 0 bases; junction bases outside the gene matches: 5. Germline V gene lookup returns CDR1 LGHNA and CDR2 YSLEER. There are 16 residues in the CDR3. CDR3 DNA: TGCGCCAGCAGACCAGACAGGGTCTCCTATAATTCACCCCTCCACTTT. This codes for CASRPDRVSYNSPLHF.

This clone was recorded once. The rearrangement joins TRBV28 to TRBJ1-5, with unresolved D. The CDR3 sequence is 15 residues long. The germline gives CDR1 MDHEN, CDR2 SYDVKM. Trimming took 3 bases from V and 2 from J, leaving 11 bases between them. CDR3 protein: CASSLLMVGNQPQHF. CDR3 sequence (DNA): TGTGCCAGCAGTTTGTTAATGGTAGGCAATCAGCCCCAGCATTTT.

The chain links TRBV9 to TRBJ2-2; no reliable D call. With 0 bases removed from V and 6 bases from J, the gap between germline ends came to 6 bases. The germline V gene has CDR1 SGDLS and CDR2 YYNGEE. The CDR3 extends over 13 amino acids. CDR3 DNA: TGTGCCAGCAGCGTAGTGGCCCCCGGGGAGCTGTTTTTT. It specifies CASSVVAPGELFF.

The chain employs TRBV27 and TRBJ2-1, with D possibly TRBD2 on 6 matching bases. In germline, CDR1 is MNHEY, CDR2 SMNVEV (reference sequence). This CDR3 is 14 amino acids long. V was cut by 5 bases and J by 6 bases, with 14 bases left in between. CDR3 in amino acids: CASSTGLGGNEQFF. CDR3 nucleotide sequence: TGTGCCAGCAGTACCGGGTTGGGGGGCAATGAGCAGTTCTTC.

This clone was observed a handful of times. The V gene is TRBV10-3, the J gene TRBJ1-5; D not resolved. The CDR3 is 13 amino acids. Looked up from germline, CDR1 is ENHRY and CDR2 is SYGVKD. Deletions cut 11 bases from V and 0 bases from J, with 11 bases between. The CDR3 sequence is CAAGMDSNQPQHF. In DNA, the CDR3 is TGTGCCGCCGGGATGGATAGCAATCAGCCCCAGCATTTT.

The chain links TRBV6-5 to TRBJ2-1; the D gene is possibly TRBD2 (6 bases). The CDR3 is 15 residues long. Germline assignment: CDR1 MNHEY and CDR2 SVGAGI. V was shortened by 6 bases and J by 5 bases, with 17 bases between the two germline ends. The CDR3, as DNA: TGTGCCAGCAGCCGGACCTTGGGACTTGACAATGAGCAGTTCTTC. Amino acids: CASSRTLGLDNEQFF.

The chain links TRBV2 to TRBJ2-7, with TRBD2 identical over 11 bases. V was clipped by 2 bases and J by 5 bases; unmatched bases: 5. Germline V gene data show CDR1 as SNHLY and CDR2 as FYNNEI. The CDR3 totals 15 residues. DNA for the CDR3: TGTGCCAGCAGTGAAAGCGTGACTAGCGGGAACGAGCAGTACTTC. It specifies CASSESVTSGNEQYF.

In nucleotides, the CDR3 is TGTGCCAGCAGCCCGCTTTCCGTCATGAACACTGAAGCTTTCTTT. Protein sequence: CASSPLSVMNTEAFF. The rearrangement uses TRBV7-3 and TRBJ1-1, with unresolved D. V was pared by 5 bases and J by 0 bases, with 13 bases between. The CDR3 loop spans 15 amino acids. Germline CDR1 is SGHTA and CDR2 is FQGTGA.

The V gene is TRBV27, the J gene TRBJ2-2, with D perhaps assigned TRBD1 or TRBD2 (5 bases each). The V gene lost 3 bases and the J gene lost 4 bases, with 6 bases spanning the gap. Per the germline V gene, CDR1 is MNHEY and CDR2 is SMNVEV (reference sequence). This CDR3 region has 13 residues. The DNA of the CDR3 is TGTGCCAGCAGTTTGGGGGTCACCGGGGAGCTGTTTTTT. Its protein is CASSLGVTGELFF.

The V call is TRBV5-4, the J call TRBJ2-7; the match to TRBD2 covers 10 bases. V dropped 4 bases and J dropped 2; count of bases not matched to a gene: 3. Germline V lookup: CDR1 SGHNT, CDR2 YYREEE (reference sequence). The CDR3 loop spans 14 amino acids. CDR3 bases: TGTGCCAGCAGCCCGGGACTAGCGCCCTACGAGCAGTACTTC. Protein product: CASSPGLAPYEQYF.

This clone came up a few times. The CDR3 reads CASSQDLTGFEQYF. The CDR3 region has the DNA TGCGCCAGCAGCCAGGACCTGACGGGCTTCGAGCAGTACTTC. The J gene is TRBJ2-7, the V gene TRBV4-1, with D unresolved. The ends were cut back, 3 bases at V and 6 bases at J, with 15 bases in the middle. The germline CDR1 and CDR2 sequences are MGHRA and YSYEKL. This CDR3 region has 14 residues.

The genes are TRBV1 and TRBJ2-1. TRBV1 is an annotated pseudogene. This CDR3 comprises 16 residues. The chain's CDR3 is CTSSHEWVRSYNEQFF. In DNA, the CDR3 is TGCACCAGCAGCCATGAGTGGGTCCGCTCCTACAATGAGCAGTTCTTC.

The chain combines TRBV2 with TRBJ1-3; the D gene is possibly TRBD1 (5 bases). Germline CDR1 is SNHLY and CDR2 is FYNNEI. This CDR3 contains 14 residues. With 9 bases removed from V and 8 bases from J, the gap between germline ends came to 20 bases. CDR3 sequence (DNA): TGTGCCAGTCTAGCGAGTGGGGCGGGAGACACCATATATTTT. This codes for CASLASGAGDTIYF.

The genes are TRBV28 and TRBJ1-1, with D possibly being TRBD1 (5 bases). Trimming cost V 8 bases and J 4 bases, with 14 bases left between them. The germline CDR1 and CDR2 sequences are MDHEN and SYDVKM. This CDR3 is 13 amino acids long. The CDR3 nucleotides are TGTGCCAGCTCAAACCCCGGGGGCACTGAAGCTTTCTTT. Amino acid sequence: CASSNPGGTEAFF.

The CDR3 DNA is TGTGCCAGCAGCCTGGACAGCCTGGACACTGAAGCTTTCTTT. Its translation: CASSLDSLDTEAFF. This sequence joins TRBV7-6 and TRBJ1-1, with D possibly being TRBD1 (6 bases). CDR1 and CDR2 (germline): SGHVS, FNYEAQ. This CDR3 has 14 residues. Trimming removed 5 bases at V and 3 bases at J, with 13 bases between.

J is TRBJ1-2 and V is TRBV6-6; the D gene is possibly TRBD1 (5 bases). Trimming took off 5 bases at V and 0 bases at J, with 13 bases between the two ends. Germline V gene data show CDR1 as MNHNY and CDR2 as SVGAGI (reference sequence). This CDR3 spans 15 amino acids. Written as DNA, the CDR3 is TGTGCCAGCAGTACCGGGACTGTCTCTAACTATGGCTACACCTTC. The encoded protein is CASSTGTVSNYGYTF.

This chain joins TRBV13 and TRBJ1-4, with D tentatively TRBD1 (5 bases). Germline values: CDR1 PRHDT, CDR2 FYEKMQ (reference sequence). Trimming removed 6 bases from V and 4 bases from J, with 12 bases in between. The length of the CDR3 is 14 residues. CDR3 sequence: CASRYGAINEKLFF. In DNA form, the CDR3 reads TGTGCCAGCAGGTACGGGGCCATTAATGAAAAACTGTTTTTT.

The genes are TRBV5-1 and TRBJ2-1; the D gene is possibly TRBD2 (5 bases). The CDR3 loop spans 18 amino acids. CDR1 is SGHRS, CDR2 YFSETQ, per germline. Trimming cost V 0 bases and J 7 bases, with 23 bases left between them. The CDR3 nucleotides are TGCGCCAGCAGCTTGGAGGGTTTAGAGAGGGCCGGTGGGAATGAGCAGTTCTTC. As protein: CASSLEGLERAGGNEQFF. Combining the CDR3 with reference TRBV5-1 and TRBJ2-1 gives the whole variable domain KAGVTQTPRYLIKTRGQQVTLSCSPISGHRSVSWYQQTPGQGLQFLFEYFSETQRNKGNFPGRFSGRQFSNSRSEMNVSTLELGDSALYLCASSLEGLERAGGNEQFFGPGTRLTVL.

The chain has TRBV28 and TRBJ2-7; D may be TRBD1 (6 bases). The CDR3 loop spans 18 amino acids. With 2 bases removed from V and 3 bases from J, the gap between germline ends came to 23 bases. CDR1 and CDR2 from the germline V gene are MDHEN and SYDVKM. This CDR3 is CASSLDDLTVRGFYEQYF. The CDR3 DNA reads TGTGCCAGCAGTTTAGATGACCTGACGGTCAGGGGTTTCTACGAGCAGTACTTC.

The rearrangement links TRBV11-2 to TRBJ2-3, with 10 positions matching TRBD2. V lost 2 bases and J lost 5; bases outside the gene matches: 10. The CDR3 covers 17 residues. In germline, CDR1 is SGHAT, CDR2 FQNNGV. CDR3 DNA: TGTGCCAGCAGCTTACTCAGCGGGAGGGCGGGGGGAGATACGCAGTATTTT. It codes for CASSLLSGRAGGDTQYF.

In nucleotides, the CDR3 is TGTGCCAGCAGCTTGGAGGGAATAGGTCAGGAGACCCAGTACTTC. Translated: CASSLEGIGQETQYF. The chain recombines TRBV5-6 with TRBJ2-5; D not certain. Per the germline V gene, CDR1 is SGHDT and CDR2 is YYEEEE. V was clipped by 0 bases and J by 5 bases, with 14 bases between them. CDR3 size: 15 residues.

As concerns this clone: The junction departs from the called germline gene at one end, perhaps through a read error. The chain has TRBV7-7 and TRBJ2-2; TRBD2 agrees at 7 bases. The CDR3 loop spans 14 amino acids. The germline V gene has CDR1 SSHAT and CDR2 FNYEAQ (reference sequence). The CDR3 reads CASSPGGYTGELFF. CDR3 bases: TGTGCTAGCAGCCCCGGGGGGTACACCGGGGAGCTGTTTTTT.

This clone is a singleton in its sample. The chain uses TRBV9 and TRBJ2-7, with D unresolved. CDR3 length: 14 residues. Germline loops: CDR1 SGDLS, CDR2 YYNGEE. The ends were cut back, 4 bases at V and 0 bases at J, with 11 bases in the middle. The CDR3, as DNA: TGTGCCAGCAGCAGCGACTCGAGCTCCTACGAGCAGTACTTC. Its translation: CASSSDSSSYEQYF.

V and J are TRBV6-4 and TRBJ1-5, with D unclear. The V gene lost 3 bases and the J gene lost 4 bases, with 7 bases spanning the gap. This CDR3 region has 13 residues. CDR1 MRHNA and CDR2 SNTAGT come from the germline V gene. The CDR3 DNA is TGTGCCAGCAGTGAGGGCAGTAATCAGCCCCAGCATTTT. Its translation is CASSEGSNQPQHF.

The rearrangement joins TRBV6-5 to TRBJ1-5, with D hard to call. This CDR3 contains 13 residues. Trimming removed 0 bases at V and 7 bases at J, with 7 bases between. The germline gives CDR1 MNHEY, CDR2 SVGAGI. CDR3 in amino acids: CASSYSYSQPQHF. CDR3 nucleotides: TGTGCCAGCAGTTACTCGTATTCGCAGCCCCAGCATTTT.